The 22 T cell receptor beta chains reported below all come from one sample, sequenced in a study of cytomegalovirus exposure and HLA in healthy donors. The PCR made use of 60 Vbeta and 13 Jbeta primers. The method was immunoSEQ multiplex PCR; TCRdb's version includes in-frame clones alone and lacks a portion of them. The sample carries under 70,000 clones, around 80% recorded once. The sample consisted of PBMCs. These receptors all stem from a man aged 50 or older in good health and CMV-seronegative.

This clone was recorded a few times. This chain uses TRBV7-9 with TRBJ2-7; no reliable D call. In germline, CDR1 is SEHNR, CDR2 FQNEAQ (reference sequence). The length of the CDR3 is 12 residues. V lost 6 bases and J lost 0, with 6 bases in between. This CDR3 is CASSHSSYEQYF. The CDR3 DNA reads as TGTGCCAGCAGTCATAGCTCCTACGAGCAGTACTTC.

CDR3 bases: TGTGCCAGCACGGGACAGGATGCCTTGCGGGGTGAAAAACTGTTTTTT. Encoded protein: CASTGQDALRGEKLFF. The chain joins TRBV2 to TRBJ1-4; TRBD1 matches 8 bases. Losses at the gene ends were 7 bases for V and 7 bases for J; bases not matched to a gene: 14. Germline CDR1 SNHLY, CDR2 FYNNEI. The CDR3 loop spans 16 amino acids.

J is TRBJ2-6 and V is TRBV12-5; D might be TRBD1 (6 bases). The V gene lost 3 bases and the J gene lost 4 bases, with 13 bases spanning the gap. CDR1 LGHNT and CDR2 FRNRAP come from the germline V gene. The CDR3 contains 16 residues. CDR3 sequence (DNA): TGTGCTAGTGGTTTAACTACAGGGCCCGGGGCCAACGTCCTGACTTTC. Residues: CASGLTTGPGANVLTF. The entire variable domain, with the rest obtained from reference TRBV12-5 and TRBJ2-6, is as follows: DARVTQTPRHKVTEMGQEVTMRCQPILGHNTVFWYRQTMMQGLELLAYFRNRAPLDDSGMPKDRFSAEMPDATLATLKIQPSEPRDSAVYFCASGLTTGPGANVLTFGAGSRLTVL.

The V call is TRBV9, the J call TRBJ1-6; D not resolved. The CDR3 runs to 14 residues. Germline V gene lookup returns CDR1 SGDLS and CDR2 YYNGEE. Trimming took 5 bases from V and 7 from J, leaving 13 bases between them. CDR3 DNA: TGTGCCAGCAGTCCCGAGGGATCAAATTCACCCCTCCACTTT. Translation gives CASSPEGSNSPLHF.

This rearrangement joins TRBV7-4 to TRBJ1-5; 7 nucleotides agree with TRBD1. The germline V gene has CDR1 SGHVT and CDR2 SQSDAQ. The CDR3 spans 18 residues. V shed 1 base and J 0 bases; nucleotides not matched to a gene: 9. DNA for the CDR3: TGTGCCAGCAGCTTAGTGGACAGGCGGTGTCATAGCAATCAGCCCCAGCATTTT. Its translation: CASSLVDRRCHSNQPQHF.

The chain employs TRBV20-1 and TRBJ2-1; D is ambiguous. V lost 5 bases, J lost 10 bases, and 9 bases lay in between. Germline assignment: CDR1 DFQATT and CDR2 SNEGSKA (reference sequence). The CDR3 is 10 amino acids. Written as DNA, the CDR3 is TGCAGTGCTCTATCTTCGGAGCAGTTCTTC. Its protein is CSALSSEQFF.

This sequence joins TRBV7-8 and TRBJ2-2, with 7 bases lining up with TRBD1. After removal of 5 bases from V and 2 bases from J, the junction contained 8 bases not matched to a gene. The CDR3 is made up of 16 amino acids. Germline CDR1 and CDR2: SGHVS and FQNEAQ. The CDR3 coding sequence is TGTGCCAGCAGCCAAGACAGGGCGCGAAACACCGGGGAGCTGTTTTTT. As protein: CASSQDRARNTGELFF. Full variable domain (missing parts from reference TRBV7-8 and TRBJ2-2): GAGVSQSPRYKVAKRGQDVALRCDPISGHVSLFWYQQALGQGPEFLTYFQNEAQLDKSGLPSDRFFAERPEGSVSTLKIQRTQQEDSAVYLCASSQDRARNTGELFFGEGSRLTVL.

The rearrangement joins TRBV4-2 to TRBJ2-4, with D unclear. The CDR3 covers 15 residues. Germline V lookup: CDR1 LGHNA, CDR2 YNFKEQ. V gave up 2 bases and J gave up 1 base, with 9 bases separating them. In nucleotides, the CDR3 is TGTGCCAGCAGCCAATTGTGGGCGGCCAAAAACATTCAGTACTTC. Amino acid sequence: CASSQLWAAKNIQYF.

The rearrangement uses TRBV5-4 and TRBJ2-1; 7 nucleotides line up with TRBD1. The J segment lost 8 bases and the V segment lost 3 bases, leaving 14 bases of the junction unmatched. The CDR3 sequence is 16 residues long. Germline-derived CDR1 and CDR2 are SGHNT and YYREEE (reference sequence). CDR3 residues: CASSSQGQVGVHEQFF. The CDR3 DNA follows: TGTGCCAGCAGCTCACAGGGGCAAGTCGGGGTACATGAGCAGTTCTTC.

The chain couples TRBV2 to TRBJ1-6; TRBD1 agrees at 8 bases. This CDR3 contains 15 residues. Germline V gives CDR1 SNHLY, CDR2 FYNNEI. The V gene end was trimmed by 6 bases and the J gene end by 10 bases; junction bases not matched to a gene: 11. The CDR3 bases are TGTGCCAGCAGGCCGTCCGGGACAGGAGGATCACCCCTCCACTTT. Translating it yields CASRPSGTGGSPLHF. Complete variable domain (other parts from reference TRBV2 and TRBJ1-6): EPEVTQTPSHQVTQMGQEVILRCVPISNHLYFYWYRQILGQKVEFLVSFYNNEISEKSEIFDDQFSVERPDGSNFTLKIRSTKLEDSAMYFCASRPSGTGGSPLHFGNGTRLTVT.

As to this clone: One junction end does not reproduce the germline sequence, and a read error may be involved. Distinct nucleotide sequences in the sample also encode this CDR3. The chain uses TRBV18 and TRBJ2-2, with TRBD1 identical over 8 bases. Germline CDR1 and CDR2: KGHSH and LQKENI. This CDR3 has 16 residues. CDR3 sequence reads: CASSPLGQGSTGELFF. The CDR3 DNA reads TGTGCCAGCTCACCACTAGGACAGGGCTCAACCGGGGAACTGTTTTTT.

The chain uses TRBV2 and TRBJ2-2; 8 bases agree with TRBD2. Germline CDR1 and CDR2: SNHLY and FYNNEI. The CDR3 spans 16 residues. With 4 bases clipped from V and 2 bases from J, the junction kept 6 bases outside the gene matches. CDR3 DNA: TGTGCCAGCAGTGGACGGACTAGCACCAACACCGGGGAGCTGTTTTTT. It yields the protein CASSGRTSTNTGELFF.

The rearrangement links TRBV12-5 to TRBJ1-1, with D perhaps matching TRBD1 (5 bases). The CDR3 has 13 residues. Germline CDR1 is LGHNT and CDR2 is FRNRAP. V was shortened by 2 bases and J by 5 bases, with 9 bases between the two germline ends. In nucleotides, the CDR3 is TGTGCTAGTGGTTTGCGTGGGGGGACTGAAGCTTTCTTT. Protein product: CASGLRGGTEAFF.

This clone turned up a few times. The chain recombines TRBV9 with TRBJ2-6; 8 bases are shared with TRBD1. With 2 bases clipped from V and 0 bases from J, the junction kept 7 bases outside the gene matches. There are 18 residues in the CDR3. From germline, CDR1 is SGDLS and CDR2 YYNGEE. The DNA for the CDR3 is TGTGCCAGCAGCGTGGACAGGGCGATCGGCTCTGGGGCCAACGTCCTGACTTTC. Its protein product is CASSVDRAIGSGANVLTF.

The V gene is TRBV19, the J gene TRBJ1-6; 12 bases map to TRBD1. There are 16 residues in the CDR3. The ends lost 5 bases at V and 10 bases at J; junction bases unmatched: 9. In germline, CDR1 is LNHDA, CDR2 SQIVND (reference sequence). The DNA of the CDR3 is TGTGCCAGTAGTCCGTCCGGGACAGGGGGCGGCTCACCCCTCCACTTT. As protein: CASSPSGTGGGSPLHF.

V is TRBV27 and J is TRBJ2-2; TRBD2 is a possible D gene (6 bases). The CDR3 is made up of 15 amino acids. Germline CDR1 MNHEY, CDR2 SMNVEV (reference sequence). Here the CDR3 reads CPGTAMDTNTGELFF. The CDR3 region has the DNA TGTCCGGGGACTGCCATGGATACGAACACCGGGGAGCTGTTTTTT.

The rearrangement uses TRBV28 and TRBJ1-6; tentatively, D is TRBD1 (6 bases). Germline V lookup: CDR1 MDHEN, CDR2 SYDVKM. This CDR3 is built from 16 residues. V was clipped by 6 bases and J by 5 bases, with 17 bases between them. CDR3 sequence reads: CASSSSVGGNNSPLHF. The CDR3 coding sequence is TGTGCCAGCAGCTCCAGTGTAGGGGGAAATAATTCACCCCTCCACTTT.

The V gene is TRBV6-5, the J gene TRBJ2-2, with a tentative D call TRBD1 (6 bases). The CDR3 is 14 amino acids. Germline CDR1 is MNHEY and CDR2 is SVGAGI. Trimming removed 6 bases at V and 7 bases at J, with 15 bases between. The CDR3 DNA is TGTGCCAGCAGGACCGGGACAACCAACGGGGAGCTGTTTTTT. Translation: CASRTGTTNGELFF.

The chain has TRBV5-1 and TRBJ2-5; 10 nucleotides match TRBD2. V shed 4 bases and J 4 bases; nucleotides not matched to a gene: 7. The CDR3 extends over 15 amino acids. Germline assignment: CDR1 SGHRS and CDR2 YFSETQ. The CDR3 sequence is CASSLERGGAETQYF. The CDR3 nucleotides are TGCGCCAGCAGCCTGGAGCGGGGGGGGGCAGAGACCCAGTACTTC.

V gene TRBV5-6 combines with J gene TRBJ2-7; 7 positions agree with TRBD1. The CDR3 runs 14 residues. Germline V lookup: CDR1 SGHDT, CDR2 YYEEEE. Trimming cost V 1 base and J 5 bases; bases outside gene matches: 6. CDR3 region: CASSLTDRAHEQYF. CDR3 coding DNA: TGTGCCAGCAGCTTGACCGACAGGGCCCACGAGCAGTACTTC.

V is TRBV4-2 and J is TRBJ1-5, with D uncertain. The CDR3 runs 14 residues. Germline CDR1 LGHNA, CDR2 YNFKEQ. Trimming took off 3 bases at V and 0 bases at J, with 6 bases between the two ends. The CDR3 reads CASSQHSSNQPQHF. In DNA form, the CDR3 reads TGTGCCAGCAGCCAGCACTCTAGCAATCAGCCCCAGCATTTT.

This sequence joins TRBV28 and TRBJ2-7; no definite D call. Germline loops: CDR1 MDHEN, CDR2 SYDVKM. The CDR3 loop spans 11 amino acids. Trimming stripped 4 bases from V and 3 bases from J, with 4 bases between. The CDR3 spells CASSSSYEQYF. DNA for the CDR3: TGTGCCAGCAGTTCCAGCTACGAGCAGTACTTC.